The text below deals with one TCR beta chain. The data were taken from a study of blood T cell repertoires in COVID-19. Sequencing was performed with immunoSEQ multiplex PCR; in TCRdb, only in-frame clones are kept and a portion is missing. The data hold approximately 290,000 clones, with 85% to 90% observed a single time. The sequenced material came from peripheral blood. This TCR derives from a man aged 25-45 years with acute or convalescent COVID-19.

This CDR3 is CASSSRQGKGYTF. The CDR3 DNA is TGTGCCAGCTCCTCCCGACAGGGAAAGGGCTACACCTTC. The V call is TRBV6-6, the J call TRBJ1-2, with 7 bases identical to TRBD1. This CDR3 is built from 13 residues. CDR1 and CDR2 from the germline V gene are MNHNY and SVGAGI (reference sequence). Trimming took 8 bases from V and 8 from J; bases not matched to a gene: 11.